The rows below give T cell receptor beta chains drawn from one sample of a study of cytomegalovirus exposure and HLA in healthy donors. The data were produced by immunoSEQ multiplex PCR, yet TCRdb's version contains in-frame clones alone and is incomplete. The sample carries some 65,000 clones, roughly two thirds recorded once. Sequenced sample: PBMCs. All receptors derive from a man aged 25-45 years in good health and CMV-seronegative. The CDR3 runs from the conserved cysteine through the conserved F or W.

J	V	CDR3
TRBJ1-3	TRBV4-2	CASSQGWQGDNTIYF
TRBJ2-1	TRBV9	CASSADRQYSYNEQFF
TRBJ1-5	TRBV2	CASSEGYRGINQPQHF
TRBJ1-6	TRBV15	CATSRDLLGDRPLLGNSPLHF
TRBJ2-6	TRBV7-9	CASSPGQGAAGANVLTF
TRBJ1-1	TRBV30	CAWTGLQTEAFF
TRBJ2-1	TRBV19	CASSTIAGGLEEQFF
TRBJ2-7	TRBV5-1	CASSLAGTGVYEQYF
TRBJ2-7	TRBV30	CAWTSGTGLVLHTYEQYF
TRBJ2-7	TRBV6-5	CASRKSGTNYEQYF
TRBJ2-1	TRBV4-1	CASSQVNLVYYNEQFF
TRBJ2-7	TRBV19	CASTLDGYEQYF
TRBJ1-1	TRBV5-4	CASREDQGVGTEAFF
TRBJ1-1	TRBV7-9	CASSLEGVTEAFF
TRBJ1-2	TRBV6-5	CASSWGGQGDYGYTF
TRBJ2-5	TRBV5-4	CASSLDLQETQYF
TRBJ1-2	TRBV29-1	CSVYSRNYGYTF
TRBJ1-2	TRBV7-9	CASSFPPGGYGYTF
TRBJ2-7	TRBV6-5	CASSPRTGEQYF
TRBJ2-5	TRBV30	CAWRRIAGVETQYF
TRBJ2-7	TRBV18	CASSPPGQGASYEQYF
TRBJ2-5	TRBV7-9	CASSTRGGRQTQYF
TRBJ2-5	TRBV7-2	CASSLAGGWETQYF
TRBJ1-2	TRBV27	CASIDGQGNGYTF
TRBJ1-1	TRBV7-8	CASSLAQLNTEAFF
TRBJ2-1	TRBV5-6	CASSLLSSYNEQFF
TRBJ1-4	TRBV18	CASSPSQGLEEKLFF
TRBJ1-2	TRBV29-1	CSVEDPHQKLNYGYTF
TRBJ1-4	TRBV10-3	CASNPGGDNEKLFF
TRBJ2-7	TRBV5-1	CASSLPSSYEQYF
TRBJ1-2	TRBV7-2	CASSLASGGAESGYTF
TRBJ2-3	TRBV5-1	CASSLLSGGNTDTQYF
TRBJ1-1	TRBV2	CASSPGVLTEAFF